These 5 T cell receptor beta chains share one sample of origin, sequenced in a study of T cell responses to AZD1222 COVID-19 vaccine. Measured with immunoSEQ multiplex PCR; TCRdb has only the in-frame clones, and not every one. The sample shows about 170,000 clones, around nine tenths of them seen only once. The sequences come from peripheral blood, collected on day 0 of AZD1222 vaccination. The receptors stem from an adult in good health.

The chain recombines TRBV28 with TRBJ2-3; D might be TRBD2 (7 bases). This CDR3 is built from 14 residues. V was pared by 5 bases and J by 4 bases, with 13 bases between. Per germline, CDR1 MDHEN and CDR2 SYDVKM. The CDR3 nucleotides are TGTGCCAGCAGTCGAGGGGGGGTTCCAGATACGCAGTATTTT. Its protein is CASSRGGVPDTQYF.

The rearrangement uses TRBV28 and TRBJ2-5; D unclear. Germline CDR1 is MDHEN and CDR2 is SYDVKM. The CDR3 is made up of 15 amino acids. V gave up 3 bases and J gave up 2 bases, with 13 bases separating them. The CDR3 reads CASSFRLILQETQYF. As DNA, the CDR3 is TGTGCCAGCAGTTTCCGGCTTATTCTACAAGAGACCCAGTACTTC. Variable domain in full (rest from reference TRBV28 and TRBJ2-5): DVKVTQSSRYLVKRTGEKVFLECVQDMDHENMFWYRQDPGLGLRLIYFSYDVKMKEKGDIPEGYSVSREKKERFSLILESASTNQTSMYLCASSFRLILQETQYFGPGTRLLVL.

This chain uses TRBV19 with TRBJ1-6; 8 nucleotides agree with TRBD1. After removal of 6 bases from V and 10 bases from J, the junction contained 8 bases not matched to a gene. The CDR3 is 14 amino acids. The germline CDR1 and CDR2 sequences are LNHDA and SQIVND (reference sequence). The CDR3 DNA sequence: TGTGCCAGTAGCCCGGGACAGGAAAGATCACCCCTCCACTTT. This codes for CASSPGQERSPLHF.

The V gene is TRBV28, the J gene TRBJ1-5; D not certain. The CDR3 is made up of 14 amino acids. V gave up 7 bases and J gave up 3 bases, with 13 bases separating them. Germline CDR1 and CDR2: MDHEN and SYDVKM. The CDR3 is CASTAEGYNQPQHF. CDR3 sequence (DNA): TGTGCCAGCACGGCTGAGGGATACAATCAGCCCCAGCATTTT.

CDR3 residues: CASSHSTHNPQGANQPQHF. In DNA form, the CDR3 reads TGTGCCAGCAGCCATAGTACCCATAATCCACAGGGGGCTAATCAGCCCCAGCATTTT. This chain uses TRBV3-1 (or the pseudogene TRBV3-2) with TRBJ1-5; 9 bases fit TRBD1. The J segment lost 4 bases and the V segment lost 3 bases, leaving 16 bases of the junction unmatched. Germline V gene lookup returns CDR1 LGHDT and CDR2 YNNKEL (reference sequence). This CDR3 is built from 19 residues.